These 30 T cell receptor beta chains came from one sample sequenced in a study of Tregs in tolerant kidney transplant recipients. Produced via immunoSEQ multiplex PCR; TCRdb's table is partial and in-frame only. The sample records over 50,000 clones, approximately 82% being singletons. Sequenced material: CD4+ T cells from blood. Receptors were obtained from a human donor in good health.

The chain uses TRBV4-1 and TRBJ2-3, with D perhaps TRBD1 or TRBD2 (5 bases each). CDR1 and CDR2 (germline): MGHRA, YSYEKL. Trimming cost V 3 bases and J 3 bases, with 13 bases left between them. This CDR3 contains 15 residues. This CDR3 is CASSQRWDETDTQYF. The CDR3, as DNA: TGCGCCAGCAGCCAGCGCTGGGACGAAACAGATACGCAGTATTTT.

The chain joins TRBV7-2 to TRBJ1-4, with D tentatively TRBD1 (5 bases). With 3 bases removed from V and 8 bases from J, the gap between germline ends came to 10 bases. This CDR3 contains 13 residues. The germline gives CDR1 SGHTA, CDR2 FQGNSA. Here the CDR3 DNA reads TGTGCCAGCAGCTTCGGGACGGCGGAAAAACTGTTTTTT. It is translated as CASSFGTAEKLFF.

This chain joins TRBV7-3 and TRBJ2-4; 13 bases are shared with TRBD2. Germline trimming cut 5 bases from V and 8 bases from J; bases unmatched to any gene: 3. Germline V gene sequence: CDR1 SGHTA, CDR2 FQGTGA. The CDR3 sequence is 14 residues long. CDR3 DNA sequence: TGTGCCAGCAGCCCCACTAGCGGGGGGGACATTCAGTACTTC. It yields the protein CASSPTSGGDIQYF.

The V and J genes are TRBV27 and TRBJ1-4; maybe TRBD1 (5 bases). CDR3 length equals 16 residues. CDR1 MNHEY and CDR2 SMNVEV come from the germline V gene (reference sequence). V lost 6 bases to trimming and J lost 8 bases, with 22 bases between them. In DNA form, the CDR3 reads TGTGCCAGCAGCCGGGGGTCTTCCGCCGTGGAAGAAAAACTGTTTTTT. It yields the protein CASSRGSSAVEEKLFF.

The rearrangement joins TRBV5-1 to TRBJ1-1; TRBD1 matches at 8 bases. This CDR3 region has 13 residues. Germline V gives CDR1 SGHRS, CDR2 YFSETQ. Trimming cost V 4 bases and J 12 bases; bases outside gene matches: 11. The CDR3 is CASSERAGGATFF. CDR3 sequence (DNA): TGCGCCAGCAGCGAGCGAGCAGGGGGCGCGACTTTCTTT.

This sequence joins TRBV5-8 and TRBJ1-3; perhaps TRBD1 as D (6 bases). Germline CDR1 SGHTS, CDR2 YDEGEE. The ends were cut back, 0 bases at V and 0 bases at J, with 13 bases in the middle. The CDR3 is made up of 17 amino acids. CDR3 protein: CASSLATDSSSGNTIYF. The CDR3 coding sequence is TGTGCCAGCAGCTTGGCTACGGACAGTAGCTCTGGAAACACCATATATTTT.

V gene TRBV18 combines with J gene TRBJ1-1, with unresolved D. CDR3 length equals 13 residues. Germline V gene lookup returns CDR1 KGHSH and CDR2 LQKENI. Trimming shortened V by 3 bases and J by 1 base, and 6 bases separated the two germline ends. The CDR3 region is CASSPIPNTEAFF. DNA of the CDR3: TGTGCCAGCTCACCCATACCGAACACTGAAGCTTTCTTT.

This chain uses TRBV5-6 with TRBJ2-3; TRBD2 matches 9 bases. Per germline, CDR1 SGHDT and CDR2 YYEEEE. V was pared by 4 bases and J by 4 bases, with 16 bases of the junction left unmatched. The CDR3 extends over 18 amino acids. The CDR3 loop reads CASSQDSFSGRTADTQYF. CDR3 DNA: TGTGCCAGCAGCCAGGACTCTTTTAGCGGGAGAACTGCAGATACGCAGTATTTT.

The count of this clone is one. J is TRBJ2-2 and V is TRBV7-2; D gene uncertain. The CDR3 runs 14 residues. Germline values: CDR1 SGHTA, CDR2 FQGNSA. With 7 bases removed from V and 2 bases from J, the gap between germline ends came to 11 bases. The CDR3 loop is CASKPSANTGELFF. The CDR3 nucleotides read TGTGCCAGCAAGCCGAGTGCAAACACCGGGGAGCTGTTTTTT. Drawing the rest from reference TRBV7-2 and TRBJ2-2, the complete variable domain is GAGVSQSPSNKVTEKGKDVELRCDPISGHTALYWYRQSLGQGLEFLIYFQGNSAPDKSGLPSDRFSAERTGGSVSTLTIQRTQQEDSAVYLCASKPSANTGELFFGEGSRLTVL.

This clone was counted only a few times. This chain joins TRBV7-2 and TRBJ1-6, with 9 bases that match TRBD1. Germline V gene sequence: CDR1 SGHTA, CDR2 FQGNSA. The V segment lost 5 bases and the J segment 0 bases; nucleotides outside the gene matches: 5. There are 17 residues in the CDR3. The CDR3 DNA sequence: TGTGCCAGCAGCCCGGACAGGGGTCCCTCCTATAATTCACCCCTCCACTTT. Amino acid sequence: CASSPDRGPSYNSPLHF.

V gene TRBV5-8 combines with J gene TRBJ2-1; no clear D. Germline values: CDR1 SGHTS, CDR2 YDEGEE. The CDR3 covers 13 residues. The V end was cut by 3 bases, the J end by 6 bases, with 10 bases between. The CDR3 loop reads CASSSLRFNEQFF. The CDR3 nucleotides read TGTGCCAGCAGCTCACTCAGGTTCAATGAGCAGTTCTTC. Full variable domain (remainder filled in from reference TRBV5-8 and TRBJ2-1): EAGVTQSPTHLIKTRGQQATLRCSPISGHTSVYWYQQALGLGLQFLLWYDEGEERNRGNFPPRFSGRQFPNYSSELNVNALELEDSALYLCASSSLRFNEQFFGPGTRLTVL.

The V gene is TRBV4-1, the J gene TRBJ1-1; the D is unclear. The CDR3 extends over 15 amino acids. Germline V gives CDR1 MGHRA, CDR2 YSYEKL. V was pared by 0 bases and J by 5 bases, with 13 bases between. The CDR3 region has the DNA TGCGCCAGCAGCCAAGAGGGCGGGATGGGGACTGAAGCTTTCTTT. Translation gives CASSQEGGMGTEAFF.

The CDR3 is CASSPPSAGSSYNEQFF. Here the CDR3 DNA reads TGTGCCAGCAGCCCACCGTCGGCGGGGAGCTCCTACAATGAGCAGTTCTTC. V and J are TRBV14 and TRBJ2-1; maybe TRBD2 (6 bases). The CDR3 has 17 amino acids. V was clipped by 4 bases and J by 0 bases, with 16 bases between them. The germline CDR1 and CDR2 sequences are SGHDN and FVKESK.

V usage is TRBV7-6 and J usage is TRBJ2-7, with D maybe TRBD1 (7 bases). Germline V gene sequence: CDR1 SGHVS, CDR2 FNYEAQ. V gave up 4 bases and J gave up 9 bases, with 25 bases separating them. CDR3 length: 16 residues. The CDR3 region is CASSSPTTGFLGGQYF. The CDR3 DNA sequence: TGTGCCAGCAGCTCACCCACGACAGGGTTTCTCGGGGGGCAGTACTTC.

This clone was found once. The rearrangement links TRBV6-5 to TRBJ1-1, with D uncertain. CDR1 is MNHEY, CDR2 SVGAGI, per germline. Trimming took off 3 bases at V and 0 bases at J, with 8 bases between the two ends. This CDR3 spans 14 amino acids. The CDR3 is CASSYGSLNTEAFF. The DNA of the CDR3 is TGTGCCAGCAGTTATGGTTCTTTGAACACTGAAGCTTTCTTT.

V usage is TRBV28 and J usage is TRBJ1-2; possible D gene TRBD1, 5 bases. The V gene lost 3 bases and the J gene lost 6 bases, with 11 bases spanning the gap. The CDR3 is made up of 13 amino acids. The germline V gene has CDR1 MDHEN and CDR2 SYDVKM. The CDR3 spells CASSFSGEDGYTF. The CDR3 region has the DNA TGTGCCAGCAGTTTTTCGGGGGAAGATGGCTACACCTTC.

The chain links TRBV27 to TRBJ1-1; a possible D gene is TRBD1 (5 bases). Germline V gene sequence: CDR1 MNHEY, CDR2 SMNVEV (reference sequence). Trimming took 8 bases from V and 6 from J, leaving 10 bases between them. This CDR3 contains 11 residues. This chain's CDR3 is CASLRDSEAFF. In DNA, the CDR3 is TGTGCCAGCCTTCGGGACTCTGAAGCTTTCTTT.

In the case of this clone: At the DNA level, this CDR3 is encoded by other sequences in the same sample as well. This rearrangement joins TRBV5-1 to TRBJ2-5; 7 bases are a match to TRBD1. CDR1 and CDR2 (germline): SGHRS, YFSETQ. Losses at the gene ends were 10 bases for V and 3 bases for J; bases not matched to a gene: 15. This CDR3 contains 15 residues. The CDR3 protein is CALPRTGRGEETQYF. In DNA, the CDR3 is TGCGCCCTTCCCCGGACAGGTCGAGGTGAAGAGACCCAGTACTTC.

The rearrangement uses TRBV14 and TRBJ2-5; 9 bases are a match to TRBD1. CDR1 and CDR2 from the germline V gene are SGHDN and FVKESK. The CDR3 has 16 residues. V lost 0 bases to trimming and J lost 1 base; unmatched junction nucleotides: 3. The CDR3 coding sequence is TGTGCCAGCAGCCAAGAATGGGACAGGGCCCAAGAGACCCAGTACTTC. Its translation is CASSQEWDRAQETQYF.

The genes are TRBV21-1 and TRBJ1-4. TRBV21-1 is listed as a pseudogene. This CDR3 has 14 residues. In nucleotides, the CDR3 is TGTGCCAGCAGCAAAGTTAGGGTATTGGGCAAACTGTTTTTT. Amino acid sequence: CASSKVRVLGKLFF.

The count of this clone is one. CDR3 DNA: TGTGCCAGCAGCTTAGGGTGGACAGTCCAAGAGACCCAGTACTTC. Translating it yields CASSLGWTVQETQYF. This chain uses TRBV5-5 with TRBJ2-5; D is possibly TRBD1 (6 bases). CDR3 length equals 15 residues. Trimming removed 2 bases at V and 1 base at J, with 12 bases between. Germline V gives CDR1 SGHKS, CDR2 YYEKEE (reference sequence). Looking up the rest from reference TRBV5-5 and TRBJ2-5 gives the full variable domain: DAGVTQSPTHLIKTRGQQVTLRCSPISGHKSVSWYQQVLGQGPQFIFQYYEKEERGRGNFPDRFSARQFPNYSSELNVNALLLGDSALYLCASSLGWTVQETQYFGPGTRLLVL.

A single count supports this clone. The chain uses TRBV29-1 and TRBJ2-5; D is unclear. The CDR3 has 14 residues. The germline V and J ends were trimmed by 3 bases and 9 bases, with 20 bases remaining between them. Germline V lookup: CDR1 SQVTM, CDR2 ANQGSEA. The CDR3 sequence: CSVDDGPSRSAQYF. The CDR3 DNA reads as TGCAGCGTTGATGACGGGCCGAGCCGATCGGCCCAGTACTTC.

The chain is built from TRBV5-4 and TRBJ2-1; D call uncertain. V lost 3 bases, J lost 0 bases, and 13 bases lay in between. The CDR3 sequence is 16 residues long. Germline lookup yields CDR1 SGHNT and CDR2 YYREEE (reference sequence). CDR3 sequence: CASSSRPPSSYNEQFF. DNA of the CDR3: TGTGCCAGCAGCTCGCGTCCTCCTAGCTCCTACAATGAGCAGTTCTTC.

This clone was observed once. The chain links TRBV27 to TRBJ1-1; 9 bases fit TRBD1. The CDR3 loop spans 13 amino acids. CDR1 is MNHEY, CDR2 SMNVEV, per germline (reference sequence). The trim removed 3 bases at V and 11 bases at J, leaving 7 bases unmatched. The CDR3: CASSFMGQGRAFF. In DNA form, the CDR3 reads TGTGCCAGCAGTTTCATGGGACAGGGACGGGCTTTCTTT.

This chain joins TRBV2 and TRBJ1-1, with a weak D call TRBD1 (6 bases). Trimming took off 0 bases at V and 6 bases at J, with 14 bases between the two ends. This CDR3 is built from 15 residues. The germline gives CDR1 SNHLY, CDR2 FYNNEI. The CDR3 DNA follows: TGTGCCAGCAGTGAAGCGGGCAGGGGAAAGGCTGAAGCTTTCTTT. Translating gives CASSEAGRGKAEAFF.

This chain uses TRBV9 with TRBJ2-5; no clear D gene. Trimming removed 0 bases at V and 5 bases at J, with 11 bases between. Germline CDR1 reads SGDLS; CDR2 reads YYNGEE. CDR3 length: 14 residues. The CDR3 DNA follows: TGTGCCAGCAGCGTAGACAAGGGCGTGGAGACCCAGTACTTC. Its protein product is CASSVDKGVETQYF.

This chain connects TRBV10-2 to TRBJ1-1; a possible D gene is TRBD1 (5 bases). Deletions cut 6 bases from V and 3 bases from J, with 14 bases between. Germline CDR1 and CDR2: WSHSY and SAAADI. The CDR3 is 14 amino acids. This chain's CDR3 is CASRPTGRDTEAFF. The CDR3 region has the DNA TGCGCCAGCAGGCCCACAGGCCGGGACACTGAAGCTTTCTTT.

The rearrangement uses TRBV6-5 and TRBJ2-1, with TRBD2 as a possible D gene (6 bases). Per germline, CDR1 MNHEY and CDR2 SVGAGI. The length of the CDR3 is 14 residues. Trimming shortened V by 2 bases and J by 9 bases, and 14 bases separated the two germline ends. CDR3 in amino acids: CASSYAGKVGEQFF. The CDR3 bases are TGTGCCAGCAGTTACGCGGGGAAAGTTGGTGAGCAGTTCTTC.

CDR3 nucleotides: TGTGCCAGCATCACGTCGGTGGGTTCACCCCTCCACTTT. Its translation: CASITSVGSPLHF. V is TRBV2 and J is TRBJ1-6; D is unclear. The germline gives CDR1 SNHLY, CDR2 FYNNEI. Between the trimmed V and J ends, which lost 7 bases and 9 bases, there was a span of 13 bases. This CDR3 is 13 amino acids long.

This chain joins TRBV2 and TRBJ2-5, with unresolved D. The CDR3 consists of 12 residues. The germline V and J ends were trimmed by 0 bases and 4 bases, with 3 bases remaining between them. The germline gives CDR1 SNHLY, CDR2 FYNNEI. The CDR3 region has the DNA TGTGCCAGCAGTGAAGCGGGAGAGACCCAGTACTTC. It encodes CASSEAGETQYF. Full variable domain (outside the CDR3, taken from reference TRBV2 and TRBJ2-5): EPEVTQTPSHQVTQMGQEVILRCVPISNHLYFYWYRQILGQKVEFLVSFYNNEISEKSEIFDDQFSVERPDGSNFTLKIRSTKLEDSAMYFCASSEAGETQYFGPGTRLLVL.